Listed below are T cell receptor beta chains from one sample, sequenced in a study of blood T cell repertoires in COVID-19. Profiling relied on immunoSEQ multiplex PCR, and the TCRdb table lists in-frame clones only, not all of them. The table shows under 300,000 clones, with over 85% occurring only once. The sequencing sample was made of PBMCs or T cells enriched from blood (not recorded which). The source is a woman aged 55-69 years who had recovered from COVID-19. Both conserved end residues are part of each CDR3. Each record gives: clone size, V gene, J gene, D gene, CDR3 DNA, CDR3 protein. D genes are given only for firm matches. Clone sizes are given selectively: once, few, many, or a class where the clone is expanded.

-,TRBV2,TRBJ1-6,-,TGTGCCAGCATATGGGGGCTATATAATTCACCCCTCCACTTT,CASIWGLYNSPLHF
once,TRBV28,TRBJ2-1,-,TGTGCCAGCAGTCTTGGGGTAGCGCTCTACAATGAGCAGTTCTTC,CASSLGVALYNEQFF
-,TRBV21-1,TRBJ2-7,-,TGTGCCAGCAGCAAATGCGAGGCAGGGGGCCCCATTCGGGAAAACGAGCAGTACTTC,CASSKCEAGGPIRENEQYF
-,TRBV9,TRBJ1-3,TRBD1,TGTGCCAGCAGCGTAGGGCATCCCAGGGGGGGAAACACCATATATTTT,CASSVGHPRGGNTIYF
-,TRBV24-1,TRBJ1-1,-,TGTGCCACCAGTGAGGCGGGGGGCACTGAAGCTTTCTTT,CATSEAGGTEAFF
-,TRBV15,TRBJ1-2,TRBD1,TGTGCCACCAGTAAGGACAGGGGCCGATTTAACTATGGCTACACCTTC,CATSKDRGRFNYGYTF
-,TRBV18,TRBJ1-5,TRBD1,TGTGCCAGCTCACGGACAGGGGGCGACGGTCAGCCCCAGCATTTT,CASSRTGGDGQPQHF
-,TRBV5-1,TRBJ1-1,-,TGCGCCAGCAGCTTGGTTCTTGACACTGAAGCTTTCTTT,CASSLVLDTEAFF
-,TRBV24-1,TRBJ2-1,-,TGTGCCACCACCCGGGAAGGTCAGGCTGAGCAGTTCTTC,CATTREGQAEQFF
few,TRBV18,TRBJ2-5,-,TGTGCCAGCTCCACCCGGCCGGGTTTGGGAGAGACCCAGTACTTC,CASSTRPGLGETQYF
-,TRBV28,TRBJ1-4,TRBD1,TGTGCCAGCACGGGATTCGGCTCGGGGGACAGGGCGGAAAAACTGTTTTTT,CASTGFGSGDRAEKLFF
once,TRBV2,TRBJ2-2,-,TGTGCCAGCAAGTTCGAGGTCGGGGAGCTGTTTTTT,CASKFEVGELFF
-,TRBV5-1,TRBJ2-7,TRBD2,TGCGCCAGCAGCAGATCGCCGGGACTAGAGTACTACGAGCAGTACTTC,CASSRSPGLEYYEQYF
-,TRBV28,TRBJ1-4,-,TGTGCCAGCAGTTCATACAGGGTGGCTAATGAAAAACTGTTTTTT,CASSSYRVANEKLFF
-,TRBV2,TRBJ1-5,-,TGTGCCAGCGCCCAGGTCCTGTATAGCAATCAGCCCCAGCATTTT,CASAQVLYSNQPQHF
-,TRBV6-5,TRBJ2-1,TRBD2,TGTGCCAGCCCCAGCGGGAGCTCCTACAATGAGCAGTTCTTC,CASPSGSSYNEQFF
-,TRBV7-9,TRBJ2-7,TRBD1,TGTGCCAGCAGCTCGATATCCGGGACAGCCTACGAGCAGTACTTC,CASSSISGTAYEQYF
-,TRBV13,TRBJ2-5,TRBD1,TGTGCCAGCAGCCGTCGGACAGGGGTTGAAGAGACCCAGTACTTC,CASSRRTGVEETQYF
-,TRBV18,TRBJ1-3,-,TGTGCCAGCTCACCCGACAGGCACCTGAGCACCATATATTTT,CASSPDRHLSTIYF
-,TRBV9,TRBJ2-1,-,TGTGCCAGCAGCGTCCAGGGGTATTACGACAATGAGCAGTTCTTC,CASSVQGYYDNEQFF
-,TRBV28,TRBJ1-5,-,TGTGCCAGCAGCCTTACAGGGATTCCTGCGACCCAGCATTTT,CASSLTGIPATQHF
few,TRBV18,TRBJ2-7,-,TGTGCCAGCTCACCACCGACAGTCTACGAGCAGTACTTC,CASSPPTVYEQYF
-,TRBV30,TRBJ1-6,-,TGTGCCTGGAAAGGGCAGGGAGGCTCACCCCTCCACTTT,CAWKGQGGSPLHF
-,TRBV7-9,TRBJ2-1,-,TGTGCCAGCAGCTTGGTTTGGACCCGGGAGAGCTCCTACAATGAGCAGTTCTTC,CASSLVWTRESSYNEQFF
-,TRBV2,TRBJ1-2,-,TGTGCCAGCAGTGATCGGGGGAACTATGGCTACACCTTC,CASSDRGNYGYTF
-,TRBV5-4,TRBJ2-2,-,TGTGCCAGCAGCTTGGAGGCAGGTGATACCGGGGAGCTGTTTTTT,CASSLEAGDTGELFF
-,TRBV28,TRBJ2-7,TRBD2,TGTGCCAGCAGTTCTCTAGCGGGGGACACCTACGAGCAGTACTTC,CASSSLAGDTYEQYF
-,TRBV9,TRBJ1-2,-,TGTGCCAGCACCTCTCGGGGGGATGGCTACACCTTC,CASTSRGDGYTF
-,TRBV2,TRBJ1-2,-,TGTGCCAGCAGTCCGGAGGGAGCTAACTATGGCTACACCTTC,CASSPEGANYGYTF
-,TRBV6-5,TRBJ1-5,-,TGTGCCAGCAGTTACTCTGGCGGAAGTGGCCAGCCCCAGCATTTT,CASSYSGGSGQPQHF
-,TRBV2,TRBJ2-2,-,TGTGCCAGCCCACGACAAGGGGCCGGGACTTTAACCGGGGAGCTGTTTTTT,CASPRQGAGTLTGELFF
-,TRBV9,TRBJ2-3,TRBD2,TGTGCCAGCAGCGTAGGACTAGCGGGAGTTTGGGATACGCAGTATTTT,CASSVGLAGVWDTQYF
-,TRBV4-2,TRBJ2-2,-,TGTGCCAGCAGCCAAGGTATACTAGCATCTACCGGGGAGCTGTTTTTT,CASSQGILASTGELFF
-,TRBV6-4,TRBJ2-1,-,TGTGCCAGCAGTGAAGAGGCTGCGATCAGTGAGCAGTTCTTC,CASSEEAAISEQFF
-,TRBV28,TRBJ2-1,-,TGTGCCAGCAGTCCCCACACCAGGGCTGGTGAGCAGTTCTTC,CASSPHTRAGEQFF
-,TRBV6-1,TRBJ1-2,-,TGTGCCAGCAGTGACCCCAGACGATTAGGCGGGGGCTACACCTTC,CASSDPRRLGGGYTF
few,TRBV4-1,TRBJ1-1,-,TGCGCCAGCAGCCAAGTGGCCACTGAAGCTTTCTTT,CASSQVATEAFF
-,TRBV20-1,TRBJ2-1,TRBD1,TGCAGTGCCAGTCTCCGACAGGGTTTTTATGAGCAGTTCTTC,CSASLRQGFYEQFF
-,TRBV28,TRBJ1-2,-,TGTGCCAGCAGTTTAGATGGCCAGTATAACTATGGCTACACCTTC,CASSLDGQYNYGYTF
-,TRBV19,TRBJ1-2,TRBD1,TGTGCCAGTGCTCCAGGGACAGCCCGTGGCTACACCTTC,CASAPGTARGYTF
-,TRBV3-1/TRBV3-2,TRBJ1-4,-,TGTGCCAGCCAAGGGACTCTAACAAATGAAAAACTGTTTTTT,CASQGTLTNEKLFF
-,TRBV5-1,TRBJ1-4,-,TGCGCCAGCAGCTTTGGTCAGAATGAAAAACTGTTTTTT,CASSFGQNEKLFF
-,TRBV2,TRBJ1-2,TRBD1,TGTGCCAGCAATCCAGGGGGTGTCGGCTACACCTTC,CASNPGGVGYTF